Listed below are T cell receptor beta chains from one sample, sequenced in a study of control samples from healthy donors and cancer patients. Only in-frame clones appear in the TCRdb table, and some are missing; sequencing was by immunoSEQ multiplex PCR. The sample yields some 70,000 clones, more than 80% seen once. Sequencing was done on a sample of blood. Receptors originate from a man aged 60-69 years in good health. The CDR3 runs from the conserved cysteine through the conserved F or W. A D gene is named only where the DNA matches it firmly. Rows may omit the clone size; those that give it use once, few, many or a size class.

- TRBJ1-3 TRBV6-5 - TGTGCCAGCAGCCAGGGGTTTTCCTCTGGAAACACCATATATTTT CASSQGFSSGNTIYF
- TRBJ1-5 TRBV19 - TGTGCCAGTAGTGTTACAGGCAATCAGCCCCAGCATTTT CASSVTGNQPQHF
- TRBJ1-4 TRBV27 - TGTGCCAGCAGTTTAGCTGTTCCGTCCCGTAATGAAAAACTGTTTTTT CASSLAVPSRNEKLFF
once TRBJ1-4 TRBV28 - TGTGCCAGCAGTCCCCCGGACAGTCGGGCCGCCAATGAAAAACTGTTTTTT CASSPPDSRAANEKLFF
- TRBJ2-1 TRBV7-2 - TGTGCCAGCAGCTCCTACTTGAATGAGCAGTTCTTC CASSSYLNEQFF
- TRBJ2-1 TRBV7-3 - TGTGCCAGCAGCTTGCTCCGCGGCGGAGCCTACAATGAGCAGTTCTTC CASSLLRGGAYNEQFF
- TRBJ2-3 TRBV7-2 - TGTGCCAGCAGCTTAGTAGGGGTGGCTAGCACAGATACGCAGTATTTT CASSLVGVASTDTQYF
few TRBJ2-1 TRBV19 TRBD2 TGTGCCAGTAGTTACAGACTAGCGGAAAATTCCTACAATGAGCAGTTCTTC CASSYRLAENSYNEQFF
- TRBJ1-2 TRBV12-3/TRBV12-4 - TGTGCCAGCAGTTTAAGGGGGGGATATGGCTACACCTTC CASSLRGGYGYTF
- TRBJ1-4 TRBV6-6 TRBD1 TGTGCCAGCAGACCAGGGACAGGGTGGGGGGAAAAACTGTTTTTT CASRPGTGWGEKLFF
- TRBJ1-3 TRBV6-5 - TGTGCCAGCAGTTCGCAGGGTGGAGGAAACACCATATATTTT CASSSQGGGNTIYF
- TRBJ2-5 TRBV27 TRBD1 TGTGCCAGCAGTCCGCAAACAGGGGGCGGCAAGACCCAGTACTTC CASSPQTGGGKTQYF
- TRBJ2-1 TRBV7-9 - TGTGCCAGCAGTCTAGAAGCAGGAGCACGGAGGAACGAGCAGTTCTTC CASSLEAGARRNEQFF
- TRBJ2-2 TRBV6-5 TRBD1 TGTGCCAGCAGGCGAACAGGGGGCCGGGAGCTGTTTTTT CASRRTGGRELFF
- TRBJ2-2 TRBV11-3 - TGTGCCAGCAGCTTAGGTGGTACAGGGGGGGCCGGGGAGCTGTTTTTT CASSLGGTGGAGELFF
- TRBJ2-7 TRBV12-3/TRBV12-4 - TGTGCCAGCAGCCTAGGGGGGCCCGAGCAGTACTTC CASSLGGPEQYF
- TRBJ2-7 TRBV11-1 - TGTGCCAGCAGCTTAGGCCGGAGCGGCTACGAGCAGTACTTC CASSLGRSGYEQYF
few TRBJ2-1 TRBV28 - TGTGCCAGCAGTTTGCTAGGCCCTGCATACAATGAGCAGTTCTTC CASSLLGPAYNEQFF
- TRBJ1-2 TRBV27 - TGTGCCAGCAGTTCCGACGTGGGTAAGGGCTACACCTTC CASSSDVGKGYTF
- TRBJ2-2 TRBV11-2 - TGTGCCAGCAGCTCCGGACGGGACACCGGGGAGCTGTTTTTT CASSSGRDTGELFF
- TRBJ2-3 TRBV27 - TGTGCCAGCAGTTCACTAGGGACGGCAGATACGCAGTATTTT CASSSLGTADTQYF
- TRBJ2-5 TRBV5-1 - TGCGCCAGCAGCTTGGAGCGGCCAAACTTTAGGGAGACCCAGTACTTC CASSLERPNFRETQYF
- TRBJ2-3 TRBV7-2 TRBD1 TGTGCCAGCAGCCCCCGGACAGGGGAAGATACGCAGTATTTT CASSPRTGEDTQYF
- TRBJ1-1 TRBV15 - TGTGCCACCAGCAGAGATCTAAGGACAGTGAACACTGAAGCTTTCTTT CATSRDLRTVNTEAFF
- TRBJ1-2 TRBV11-2 - TGTGCCAGCAGCTTAGAGGGGGCAGCTAACTATGGCTACACCTTC CASSLEGAANYGYTF
- TRBJ2-1 TRBV15 TRBD1 TGTGCCACCAGCAGAGGAGGGACAGGGCACAATGAGCAGTTCTTC CATSRGGTGHNEQFF
- TRBJ2-3 TRBV11-2 - TGTGCCAGCAGCACAAGTTTTAGCACAGATACGCAGTATTTT CASSTSFSTDTQYF
- TRBJ2-1 TRBV6-7 - TGTGCCAGCAGTTACCCCCCGGGTGGGGCTGAGCAGTTCTTC CASSYPPGGAEQFF
- TRBJ2-3 TRBV6-1 - TGTGCCAGCAGTGAAGTCCCGACCACAGATACGCAGTATTTT CASSEVPTTDTQYF
- TRBJ2-7 TRBV9 - TGTGCCAGCAGCGCACGGGGCTTGGGCTCCTACGAGCAGTACTTC CASSARGLGSYEQYF
- TRBJ1-2 TRBV9 TRBD1 TGTGCCAGCAGCGGACAGGGATCCGACACCTTC CASSGQGSDTF
- TRBJ2-1 TRBV15 TRBD2 TGTGCCACCAGCAGAGGAGGACTAGCGGGAGCTATGGGTGAGCAGTTCTTC CATSRGGLAGAMGEQFF
- TRBJ1-5 TRBV7-8 TRBD1 TGTGCCAGCAGCCCTCGGAGGGGGACAGATCAGCCCCAGCATTTT CASSPRRGTDQPQHF
- TRBJ2-1 TRBV7-2 TRBD1 TGTGCCAGCAGCCCCGGGACAGGGGTTTGGAATGAGCAGTTCTTC CASSPGTGVWNEQFF
- TRBJ2-7 TRBV25-1 - TGTGCCAGCAGTGATTCTCGGAGGACCGCCTACGAGCAGTACTTC CASSDSRRTAYEQYF
once TRBJ1-3 TRBV5-5 - TGTGCCAGCAGCTTGGAGAGGTCTGGGGCAGGTCCTGGAAACACCATATATTTT CASSLERSGAGPGNTIYF
- TRBJ1-4 TRBV27 - TGTGCCAGCACCTCTGGCCAGTTGAATGAAAAACTGTTTTTT CASTSGQLNEKLFF
once TRBJ1-4 TRBV7-9 TRBD1 TGTGCCAGCAGCTTAGGTTCGGCAGGGGGCGTTGAAAAACTGTTTTTT CASSLGSAGGVEKLFF
- TRBJ2-7 TRBV6-6 - TGTGCCAGCAGTCTACTAGTTGGGTACGAGCAGTACTTC CASSLLVGYEQYF
- TRBJ2-2 TRBV4-1 - TGCGCCAGCAGCCAAGGGGGAGCGAACACCGGGGAGCTGTTTTTT CASSQGGANTGELFF
- TRBJ1-2 TRBV9 TRBD1 TGTGCCAGCAGCCCCACAGGGGGGGGTGGCTACACCTTC CASSPTGGGGYTF
- TRBJ2-7 TRBV2 TRBD1 TGTGCCAGCAGTGCAGTGGGACAGGGAATCTACGAGCAGTACTTC CASSAVGQGIYEQYF
- TRBJ1-5 TRBV19 TRBD1 TGTGCCAGTAGTATGACAGGGGGAAGCAATCAGCCCCAGCATTTT CASSMTGGSNQPQHF
once TRBJ2-7 TRBV7-2 TRBD1 TGTGCCAGCAGCTTAGGGGGACAGGGCGTGCAGTACTTC CASSLGGQGVQYF
- TRBJ2-1 TRBV5-1 TRBD2 TGCGCCAGCAGCAAGCGGGCTAGCGGGAACTCGGGGACCTACAATGAGCAGTTCTTC CASSKRASGNSGTYNEQFF
few TRBJ2-7 TRBV30 - TGTGCCTGGAGTCCGGGGGACGAGCAGTACTTC CAWSPGDEQYF
- TRBJ2-5 TRBV18 TRBD2 TGTGCCAGCTCAACCGGGACTAGCGGGAGGGCCTGGGAGACCCAGTACTTC CASSTGTSGRAWETQYF
- TRBJ1-4 TRBV6-5 - TGTGCCAGCAGTTACTCGCACAGCAATGAAAAACTGTTTTTT CASSYSHSNEKLFF